The 31 T cell receptor beta chains given below trace back to one sample, sequenced in a study of preoperative IRX-2 immunotherapy in early breast cancer (dated by TCRdb to about 2019). The library was produced with the immunoSEQ multiplex PCR assay. TCRdb re-hosts the immuneACCESS table, in-frame sequences only. Its copies lack some clones; in the studies checked, an unresolved V gene accounts for under half of them, and the cause for the rest is not known. Present in this sample are some 19,000 clones, roughly 80% of which were seen just once. The ten top clones hold more than 0.9% of the sample. The treatment or condition label here, explained by the study, means: preoperative locoregional IRX-2 cytokine immunotherapy. The starting material was lymph node tissue, obtained after IRX-2 immunotherapy. These receptors were obtained from a human donor with breast cancer.

The chain joins TRBV5-1 to TRBJ2-3, with 11 positions matching TRBD1. Germline V CDR1 and CDR2: SGHRS, YFSETQ. J gave up 5 bases and V 2 bases, and 4 bases lay outside the gene matches. CDR3 length: 15 residues. This CDR3 reads CASSFRTGGQDTQYF. The CDR3 bases are TGCGCCAGCAGCTTCCGGACAGGGGGCCAAGATACGCAGTATTTT.

The chain combines TRBV6-8 with TRBJ1-2, with a possible D match to TRBD1 (5 bases). The CDR3 extends over 14 amino acids. Germline loops: CDR1 MNHGY, CDR2 SAAAGT. Trimming stripped 5 bases from V and 5 bases from J, with 15 bases between. CDR3 sequence reads: CASSPTERRYGYTF. The CDR3 bases are TGTGCCAGCAGTCCGACAGAGAGAAGGTATGGCTACACCTTC.

The gene calls are TRBV4-1 and TRBJ1-2; the D gene is possibly TRBD1 (6 bases). Trimming left V 8 bases short and J 2 bases short, with 15 bases between. The germline CDR1 and CDR2 sequences are MGHRA and YSYEKL. This CDR3 region has 14 residues. The CDR3 sequence is CASGNREDNYGYTF. CDR3 nucleotide sequence: TGCGCCAGCGGTAACAGGGAAGACAACTATGGCTACACCTTC.

This clone has a single count. The chain joins TRBV19 to TRBJ2-3, with TRBD2 matching 7 bases. This CDR3 is 14 amino acids long. J was trimmed by 4 bases and V by 7 bases; bases with no gene match: 8. CDR1 and CDR2 (germline): LNHDA, SQIVND (reference sequence). Here the CDR3 reads CASKRGGEADTQYF. CDR3 sequence (DNA): TGTGCCAGTAAAAGGGGAGGGGAGGCAGATACGCAGTATTTT.

This clone was recorded only once. This chain connects TRBV5-8 to TRBJ2-2; 7 bases match TRBD2. The CDR3 covers 13 residues. The ends lost 2 bases at V and 7 bases at J; junction bases unmatched: 2. Germline V gene sequence: CDR1 SGHTS, CDR2 YDEGEE. CDR3: CASSLAGLGELFF. The CDR3 DNA reads as TGTGCCAGCAGCTTAGCGGGGCTCGGGGAGCTGTTTTTT.

V is TRBV19 and J is TRBJ2-1; no clear D gene. The germline gives CDR1 LNHDA, CDR2 SQIVND (reference sequence). With 3 bases removed from V and 1 base from J, the gap between germline ends came to 10 bases. The CDR3 spans 15 residues. The CDR3 DNA reads TGTGCCAGTAGTATCAGCGCTTCTTCCTACAATGAGCAGTTCTTC. It codes for CASSISASSYNEQFF.

The CDR3: CASSYGGPGGNEQYF. The CDR3 coding sequence is TGTGCCAGCAGTTACGGGGGACCCGGGGGTAACGAGCAGTACTTC. The J gene is TRBJ2-7, the V gene TRBV6-8; a possible D gene is TRBD2 (6 bases). The CDR3 spans 15 residues. Between the trimmed V and J ends, which lost 2 bases and 5 bases, there was a span of 16 bases. Germline V gives CDR1 MNHGY, CDR2 SAAAGT.

The chain combines TRBV18 with TRBJ1-4; possible D gene TRBD1, 5 bases. Between the trimmed V and J ends, which lost 4 bases and 8 bases, there was a span of 11 bases. This CDR3 is built from 13 residues. Germline V lookup: CDR1 KGHSH, CDR2 LQKENI. In nucleotides, the CDR3 is TGTGCCAGCTCACGATCGGGGGACGAAAAACTGTTTTTT. Amino acid sequence: CASSRSGDEKLFF.

This clone came up once. This rearrangement joins TRBV7-6 to TRBJ1-2; D is uncertain. This CDR3 has 14 residues. Germline CDR1 SGHVS, CDR2 FNYEAQ. V lost 1 base and J 8 bases, leaving 14 bases between the germline ends. CDR3 coding DNA: TGTGCCAGCAGCTTAGACGAACTGCGGGGAGGCTACACCTTC. Its translation is CASSLDELRGGYTF. Complete variable domain (other parts from reference TRBV7-6 and TRBJ1-2): GAGVSQSPRYKVTKRGQDVALRCDPISGHVSLYWYRQALGQGPEFLTYFNYEAQQDKSGLPNDRFSAERPEGSISTLTIQRTEQRDSAMYRCASSLDELRGGYTFGSGTRLTVV.

The gene calls are TRBV2 and TRBJ2-3; 7 nucleotides agree with TRBD2. The germline V gene has CDR1 SNHLY and CDR2 FYNNEI. This CDR3 has 13 amino acids. The J segment lost 4 bases and the V segment lost 6 bases, leaving 4 bases of the junction unmatched. The DNA of the CDR3 is TGTGCCAGCAGGCGGGGGTTTTCAGATACGCAGTATTTT. Amino acid sequence: CASRRGFSDTQYF.

The CDR3 loop is CSVVTSSRGYGYTF. The DNA of the CDR3 is TGCAGCGTTGTTACGTCCAGTCGAGGGTACGGCTACACCTTC. The genes are TRBV29-1 and TRBJ1-2; D unclear. Trimming pared 4 bases from V and 8 bases from J, leaving 20 bases between. CDR3 length: 14 amino acids. Per germline, CDR1 SQVTM and CDR2 ANQGSEA. The whole variable domain, filled in from reference TRBV29-1 and TRBJ1-2, reads SAVISQKPSRDICQRGTSLTIQCQVDSQVTMMFWYRQQPGQSLTLIATANQGSEATYESGFVIDKFPISRPNLTFSTLTVSNMSPEDSSIYLCSVVTSSRGYGYTFGSGTRLTVV.

The chain is built from TRBV29-1 and TRBJ2-1; TRBD2 matches 12 bases. The CDR3 sequence is 13 residues long. V lost 6 bases to trimming and J lost 12 bases; unmatched junction nucleotides: 9. Germline CDR1 SQVTM, CDR2 ANQGSEA. CDR3 coding DNA: TGCAGCGTGACTAGCGGGGGCTCAAGCGGGCAGTTCTTC. This codes for CSVTSGGSSGQFF.

For the CDR3, the DNA is TGTGCCAGCAGTTTAGGCTATAATTCACCCCTCCACTTT. This sequence encodes CASSLGYNSPLHF. The chain is built from TRBV22-1 and TRBJ1-6. TRBV22-1 is termed a pseudogene. The CDR3 is made up of 13 amino acids.

This chain joins TRBV19 and TRBJ2-7; D remains ambiguous. Per germline, CDR1 LNHDA and CDR2 SQIVND (reference sequence). V lost 3 bases and J lost 6, with 15 bases in between. The CDR3 runs 14 residues. CDR3 nucleotides: TGTGCCAGTAGTATTCTAGTGAGGTCGGGCGAGCAGTACTTC. As protein: CASSILVRSGEQYF.

The V gene is TRBV16, the J gene TRBJ1-5; D gene uncertain. The germline CDR1 and CDR2 sequences are KGHSY and FQNENV. V lost 0 bases, J lost 4 bases, and 7 bases lay in between. The CDR3 is 14 amino acids. The CDR3 is CASSQSGVNQPQHF. The DNA of the CDR3 is TGTGCCAGCAGCCAATCAGGAGTTAATCAGCCCCAGCATTTT.

The chain couples TRBV6-8 to TRBJ1-1; the match to TRBD1 covers 8 bases. V lost 6 bases, J lost 2 bases, and 5 bases stayed unmatched. This CDR3 comprises 14 residues. Germline CDR1 reads MNHGY; CDR2 reads SAAAGT. CDR3 protein: CASRLTGVNTEAFF. Here the CDR3 DNA reads TGTGCCAGCAGATTGACAGGGGTCAACACTGAAGCTTTCTTT.

The gene calls are TRBV7-6 and TRBJ1-3; the D gene is possibly TRBD1 (6 bases). Trimming cost V 0 bases and J 1 base, with 10 bases left between them. This CDR3 has 16 residues. Germline values: CDR1 SGHVS, CDR2 FNYEAQ. The CDR3 DNA is TGTGCCAGCAGCTTAGCTGGCAGGGGATCTGGAAACACCATATATTTT. As protein: CASSLAGRGSGNTIYF.

The chain uses TRBV25-1 and TRBJ1-4; TRBD1 is a possible D gene (5 bases). The CDR3 length is 15 residues. V gave up 5 bases and J gave up 5 bases, with 15 bases separating them. The V gene's germline CDR1 is MGHDK and CDR2 SYGVNS. The CDR3 nucleotides are TGTGCCAGCAGTCAATCAGGGATGGGGAATGAAAAACTGTTTTTT. Encoded protein: CASSQSGMGNEKLFF.

The sample holds one count of this clone. This chain links TRBV6-8 with TRBJ1-2; 8 positions match TRBD1. V shed 5 bases and J 4 bases; nucleotides not matched to a gene: 9. CDR1 and CDR2 (germline): MNHGY, SAAAGT. The CDR3 is made up of 15 amino acids. The CDR3 sequence: CASSGSGGAGYGYTF. The CDR3 nucleotides read TGTGCCAGCAGTGGATCAGGGGGCGCGGGCTATGGCTACACCTTC.

The V and J genes are TRBV6-8 and TRBJ1-1; D possibly corresponds to TRBD1 (6 bases). Germline CDR1 MNHGY, CDR2 SAAAGT. The CDR3 runs to 14 residues. Trimming removed 2 bases from V and 3 bases from J, with 10 bases in between. Here the CDR3 reads CASSYTAGDTEAFF. In DNA, the CDR3 is TGTGCCAGCAGTTACACAGCAGGGGACACTGAAGCTTTCTTT.

A few counts support this clone. The J gene is TRBJ1-3, the V gene TRBV15; no reliable D call. CDR3 size: 16 residues. The germline CDR1 and CDR2 sequences are LNHNV and YYDKDF (reference sequence). V was trimmed by 0 bases and J by 0 bases, leaving 9 bases between them. The CDR3 DNA reads as TGTGCCACCAGCAGAGAGGGCAGCCTCTCTGGAAACACCATATATTTT. This translates into CATSREGSLSGNTIYF.

V usage is TRBV6-8 and J usage is TRBJ1-4, with TRBD1 matching over 9 bases. There are 16 residues in the CDR3. Germline V gene sequence: CDR1 MNHGY, CDR2 SAAAGT. V dropped 6 bases and J dropped 5; count of bases not matched to a gene: 10. The CDR3 nucleotides read TGTGCCAGCAGGCCTCATTACAGGGGGCTAAATGAAAAACTGTTTTTT. Amino acid sequence: CASRPHYRGLNEKLFF.

The chain recombines TRBV18 with TRBJ2-4; TRBD2 aligns across 8 bases. Germline V gene sequence: CDR1 KGHSH, CDR2 LQKENI. With V trimmed by 3 bases and J by 9 bases, 10 bases remained unmatched. CDR3 length: 15 residues. CDR3 DNA: TGTGCCAGCTCACCCGAGCGGGAGTATGTGGGCATTCAGTACTTC. It codes for CASSPEREYVGIQYF.

This clone has just a few counts. The chain is built from TRBV6-8 and TRBJ1-2; TRBD1 agrees at 9 bases. Germline CDR1 MNHGY, CDR2 SAAAGT. Trimming at V came to 5 bases and at J to 0 bases, leaving 4 bases not matched to a gene. The CDR3 consists of 15 residues. The CDR3 is CASSAGQGANYGYTF. CDR3 nucleotides: TGTGCCAGCAGTGCGGGACAGGGAGCTAACTATGGCTACACCTTC.

This sequence joins TRBV6-8 and TRBJ2-3; TRBD2 aligns across 7 bases. V lost 0 bases and J lost 5; bases outside the gene matches: 11. This CDR3 comprises 17 residues. Germline V gives CDR1 MNHGY, CDR2 SAAAGT. The DNA for the CDR3 is TGTGCCAGCAGTTACTCGTTAATAGCGGGTTCTGAAGATACGCAGTATTTT. Translation gives CASSYSLIAGSEDTQYF.

The V and J genes are TRBV11-3 and TRBJ2-2; TRBD2 aligns across 11 bases. This CDR3 is built from 15 residues. V shed 5 bases, J shed 7 bases, and the junction held 6 bases outside the gene matches. From germline, CDR1 is SGHNT and CDR2 YENEEA. CDR3 DNA: TGTGCCAGCAGCCCCCCGACTAGCGGGGACGGGGAGCTGTTTTTT. This sequence encodes CASSPPTSGDGELFF. The full variable domain, in which reference TRBV11-3 and TRBJ2-2 provide the parts outside the CDR3, is EAGVVQSPRYKIIEKKQPVAFWCNPISGHNTLYWYLQNLGQGPELLIRYENEEAVDDSQLPKDRFSAERLKGVDSTLKIQPAELGDSAVYLCASSPPTSGDGELFFGEGSRLTVL.

The chain employs TRBV12-5 and TRBJ1-3, with 8 bases aligning to TRBD1. Germline V gene lookup returns CDR1 LGHNT and CDR2 FRNRAP. This CDR3 has 15 amino acids. J gave up 0 bases and V 5 bases, and 3 bases lay outside the gene matches. Here the CDR3 DNA reads TGTGCTAGTGGTGGGACAGGCTCCTCTGGAAACACCATATATTTT. Its translation: CASGGTGSSGNTIYF. The complete variable domain, with remaining parts taken from reference TRBV12-5 and TRBJ1-3, reads DARVTQTPRHKVTEMGQEVTMRCQPILGHNTVFWYRQTMMQGLELLAYFRNRAPLDDSGMPKDRFSAEMPDATLATLKIQPSEPRDSAVYFCASGGTGSSGNTIYFGEGSWLTVV.

The rearrangement joins TRBV19 to TRBJ1-5, with TRBD1 as a possible D gene (6 bases). V lost 0 bases and J lost 2, with 8 bases in between. Germline V gene lookup returns CDR1 LNHDA and CDR2 SQIVND (reference sequence). The CDR3 length is 15 residues. The CDR3 DNA reads TGTGCCAGTAGTATAGACAGGGGTGGCAATCAGCCCCAGCATTTT. This gives the protein CASSIDRGGNQPQHF. Filled out from reference TRBV19 and TRBJ1-5, the complete variable domain reads DGGITQSPKYLFRKEGQNVTLSCEQNLNHDAMYWYRQDPGQGLRLIYYSQIVNDFQKGDIAEGYSVSREKKESFPLTVTSAQKNPTAFYLCASSIDRGGNQPQHFGDGTRLSIL.

The chain recombines TRBV11-3 with TRBJ2-7; TRBD1 aligns across 9 bases. The CDR3 loop spans 14 amino acids. CDR1 and CDR2 (germline): SGHNT, YENEEA. The ends lost 3 bases at V and 6 bases at J; junction bases unmatched: 6. The CDR3 bases are TGTGCCAGCAGCTTTATTGTGGACAGGGGCGAGCAGTACTTC. Translated: CASSFIVDRGEQYF.

V and J are TRBV11-3 and TRBJ2-1; 9 nucleotides match TRBD1. Germline CDR1 SGHNT, CDR2 YENEEA. V gave up 6 bases and J gave up 10 bases; unmatched junction bases: 10. The CDR3 totals 14 residues. Written as DNA, the CDR3 is TGTGCCAGCAGGAGGACAGGGGCGAATTTCGAGCAGTTCTTC. Amino acids: CASRRTGANFEQFF.

This clone was detected a few times. The chain employs TRBV11-3 and TRBJ2-2, with D perhaps matching TRBD2 (5 bases). Looked up from germline, CDR1 is SGHNT and CDR2 is YENEEA. With 4 bases removed from V and 6 bases from J, the gap between germline ends came to 12 bases. The CDR3 consists of 14 residues. CDR3 amino acids: CASSYSETAGELFF. As DNA, the CDR3 is TGTGCCAGCAGCTATAGCGAGACGGCCGGGGAGCTGTTTTTT.